This T cell receptor beta chain derives from a study of cytomegalovirus exposure and HLA in healthy donors. This CDR3 region has 15 residues. Trimming cost V 6 bases and J 2 bases, with 17 bases left between them. Germline CDR1 is KGHSH and CDR2 is LQKENI. Vbeta (60) and Jbeta (13) primers were used in the PCR. Generated by immunoSEQ multiplex PCR, the TCRdb table keeps only in-frame clones and is missing some. Here the sample spans some 160,000 clones, about 80% being singletons. This clonotype was sampled from a man in his forties or fifties in good health and CMV-seronegative. Material: PBMCs. The chain uses TRBV18 and TRBJ2-7; D is possibly TRBD2 (7 bases). The CDR3 protein is CASSGTGREAYEQYF. For the CDR3, the DNA is TGTGCCAGCTCCGGAACAGGGAGGGAAGCCTACGAGCAGTACTTC.